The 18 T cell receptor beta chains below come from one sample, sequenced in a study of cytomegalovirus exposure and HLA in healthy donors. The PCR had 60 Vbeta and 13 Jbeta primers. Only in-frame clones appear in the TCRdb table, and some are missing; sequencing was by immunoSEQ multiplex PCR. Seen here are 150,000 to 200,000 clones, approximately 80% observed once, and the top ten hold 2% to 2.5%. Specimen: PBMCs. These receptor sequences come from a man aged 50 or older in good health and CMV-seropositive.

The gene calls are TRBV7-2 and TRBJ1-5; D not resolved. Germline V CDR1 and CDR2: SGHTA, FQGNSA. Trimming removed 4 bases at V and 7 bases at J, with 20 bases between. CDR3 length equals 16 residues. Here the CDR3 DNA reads TGTGCCAGCAGCTATAGACTGGGCACCACGGGGCAGCCCCAGCATTTT. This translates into CASSYRLGTTGQPQHF. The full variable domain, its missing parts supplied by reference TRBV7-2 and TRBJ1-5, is GAGVSQSPSNKVTEKGKDVELRCDPISGHTALYWYRQSLGQGLEFLIYFQGNSAPDKSGLPSDRFSAERTGGSVSTLTIQRTQQEDSAVYLCASSYRLGTTGQPQHFGDGTRLSIL.

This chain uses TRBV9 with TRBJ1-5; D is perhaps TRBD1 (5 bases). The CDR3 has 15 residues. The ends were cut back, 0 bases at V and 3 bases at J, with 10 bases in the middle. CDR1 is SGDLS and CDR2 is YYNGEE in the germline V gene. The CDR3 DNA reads TGTGCCAGCAGCGTAGCCGGCAGGGCCAATCAGCCCCAGCATTTT. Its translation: CASSVAGRANQPQHF. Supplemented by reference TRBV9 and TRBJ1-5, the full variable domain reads DSGVTQTPKHLITATGQRVTLRCSPRSGDLSVYWYQQSLDQGLQFLIQYYNGEERAKGNILERFSAQQFPDLHSELNLSSLELGDSALYFCASSVAGRANQPQHFGDGTRLSIL.

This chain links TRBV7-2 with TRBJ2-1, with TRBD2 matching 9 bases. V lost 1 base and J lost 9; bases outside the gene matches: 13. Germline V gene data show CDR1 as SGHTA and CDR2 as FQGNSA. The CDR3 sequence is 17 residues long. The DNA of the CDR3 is TGTGCCAGCAGCTTAGTTGGTGGCGGGGGGGCGGGTGGTGAGCAGTTCTTC. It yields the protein CASSLVGGGGAGGEQFF.

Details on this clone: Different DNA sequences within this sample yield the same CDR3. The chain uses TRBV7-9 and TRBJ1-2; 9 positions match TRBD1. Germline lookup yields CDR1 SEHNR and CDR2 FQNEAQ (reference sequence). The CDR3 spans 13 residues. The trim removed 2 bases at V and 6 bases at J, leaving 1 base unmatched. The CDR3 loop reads CASSLRQGDGYTF. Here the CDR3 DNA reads TGTGCCAGCAGCTTACGACAGGGGGATGGCTACACCTTC.

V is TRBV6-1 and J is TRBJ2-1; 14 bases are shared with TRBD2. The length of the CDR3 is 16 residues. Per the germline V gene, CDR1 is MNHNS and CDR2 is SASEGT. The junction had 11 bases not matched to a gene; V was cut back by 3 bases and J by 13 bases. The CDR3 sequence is CASSEIAGTSGGLQFF. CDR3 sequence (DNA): TGTGCCAGCAGTGAGATTGCCGGGACTAGCGGGGGCTTACAGTTCTTC.

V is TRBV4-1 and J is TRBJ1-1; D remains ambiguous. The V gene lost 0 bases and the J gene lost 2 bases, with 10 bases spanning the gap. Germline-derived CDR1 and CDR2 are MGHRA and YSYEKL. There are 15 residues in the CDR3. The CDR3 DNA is TGCGCCAGCAGCCAAGATAACACCCCTAACACTGAAGCTTTCTTT. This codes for CASSQDNTPNTEAFF.

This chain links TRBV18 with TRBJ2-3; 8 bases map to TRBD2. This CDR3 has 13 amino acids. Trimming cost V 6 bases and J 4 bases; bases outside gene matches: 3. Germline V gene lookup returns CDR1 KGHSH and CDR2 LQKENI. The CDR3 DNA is TGTGCCAGCTCCGTAGCGGGGTCAGATACGCAGTATTTT. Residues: CASSVAGSDTQYF. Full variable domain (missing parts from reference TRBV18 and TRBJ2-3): NAGVMQNPRHLVRRRGQEARLRCSPMKGHSHVYWYRQLPEEGLKFMVYLQKENIIDESGMPKERFSAEFPKEGPSILRIQQVVRGDSAAYFCASSVAGSDTQYFGPGTRLTVL.

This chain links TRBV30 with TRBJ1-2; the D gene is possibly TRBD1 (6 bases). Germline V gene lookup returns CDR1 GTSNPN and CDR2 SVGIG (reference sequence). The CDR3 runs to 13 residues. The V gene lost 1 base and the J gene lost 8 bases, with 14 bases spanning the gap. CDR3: CAWSDKGQQGYTF. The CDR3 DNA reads TGTGCCTGGAGTGACAAAGGACAGCAAGGCTACACCTTC.

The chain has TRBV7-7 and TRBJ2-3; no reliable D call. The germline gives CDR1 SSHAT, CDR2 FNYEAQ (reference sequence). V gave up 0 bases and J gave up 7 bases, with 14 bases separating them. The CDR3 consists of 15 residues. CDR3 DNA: TGTGCCAGCAGCTTAGCCCTTCTCGCGGCCTATACGCAGTATTTT. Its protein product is CASSLALLAAYTQYF.

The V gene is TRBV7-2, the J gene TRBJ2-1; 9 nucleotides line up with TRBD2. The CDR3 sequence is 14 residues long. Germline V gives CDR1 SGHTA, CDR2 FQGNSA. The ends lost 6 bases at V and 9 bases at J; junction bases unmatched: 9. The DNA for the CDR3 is TGTGCCAGCAGTCGCGGGGGGGCCGAGGGTGAGCAGTTCTTC. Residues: CASSRGGAEGEQFF.

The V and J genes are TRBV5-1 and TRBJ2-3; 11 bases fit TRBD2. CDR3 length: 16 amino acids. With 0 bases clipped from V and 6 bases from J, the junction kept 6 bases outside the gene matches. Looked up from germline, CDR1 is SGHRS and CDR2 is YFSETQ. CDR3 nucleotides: TGCGCCAGCAGCTTGGTTAGCGGGGGGGCCGGGGATACGCAGTATTTT. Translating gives CASSLVSGGAGDTQYF. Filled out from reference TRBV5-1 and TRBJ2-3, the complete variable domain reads KAGVTQTPRYLIKTRGQQVTLSCSPISGHRSVSWYQQTPGQGLQFLFEYFSETQRNKGNFPGRFSGRQFSNSRSEMNVSTLELGDSALYLCASSLVSGGAGDTQYFGPGTRLTVL.

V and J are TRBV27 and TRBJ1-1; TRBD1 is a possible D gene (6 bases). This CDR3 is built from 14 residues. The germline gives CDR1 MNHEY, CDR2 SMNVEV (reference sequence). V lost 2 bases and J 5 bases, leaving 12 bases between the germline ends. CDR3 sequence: CASSLRQGITEAFF. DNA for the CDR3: TGTGCCAGCAGTTTAAGGCAGGGGATTACTGAAGCTTTCTTT.

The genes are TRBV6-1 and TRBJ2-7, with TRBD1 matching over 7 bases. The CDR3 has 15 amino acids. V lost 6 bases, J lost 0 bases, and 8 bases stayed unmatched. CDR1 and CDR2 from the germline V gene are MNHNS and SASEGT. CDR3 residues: CASRNWDSSSYEQYF. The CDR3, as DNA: TGTGCCAGCAGAAATTGGGACAGTAGCTCCTACGAGCAGTACTTC.

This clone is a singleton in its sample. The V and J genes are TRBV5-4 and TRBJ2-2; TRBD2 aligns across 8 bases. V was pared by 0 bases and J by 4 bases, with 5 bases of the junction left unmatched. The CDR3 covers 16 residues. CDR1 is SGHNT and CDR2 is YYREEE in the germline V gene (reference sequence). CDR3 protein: CASSLARGGPTGELFF. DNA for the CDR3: TGTGCCAGCAGCTTGGCACGGGGGGGCCCCACCGGGGAGCTGTTTTTT. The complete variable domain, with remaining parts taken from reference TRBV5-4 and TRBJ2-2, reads ETGVTQSPTHLIKTRGQQVTLRCSSQSGHNTVSWYQQALGQGPQFIFQYYREEENGRGNFPPRFSGLQFPNYSSELNVNALELDDSALYLCASSLARGGPTGELFFGEGSRLTVL.

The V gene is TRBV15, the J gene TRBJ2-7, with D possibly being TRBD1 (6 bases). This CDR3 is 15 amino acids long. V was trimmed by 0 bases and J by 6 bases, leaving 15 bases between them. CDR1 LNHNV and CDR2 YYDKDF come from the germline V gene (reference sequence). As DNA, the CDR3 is TGTGCCACCAGCAGAGATAGAAACAGGGCGGGCGAGCAGTACTTC. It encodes CATSRDRNRAGEQYF.

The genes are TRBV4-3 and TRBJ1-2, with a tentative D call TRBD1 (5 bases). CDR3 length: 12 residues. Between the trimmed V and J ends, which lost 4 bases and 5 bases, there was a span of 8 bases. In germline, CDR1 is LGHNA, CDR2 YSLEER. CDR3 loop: CASSRDSYGYTF. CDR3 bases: TGCGCCAGCAGCCGAGACAGTTATGGCTACACCTTC.

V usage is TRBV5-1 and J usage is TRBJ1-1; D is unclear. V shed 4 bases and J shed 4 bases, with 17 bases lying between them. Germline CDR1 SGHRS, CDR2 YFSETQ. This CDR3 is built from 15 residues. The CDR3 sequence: CASSPGGGVGTEAFF. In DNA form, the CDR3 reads TGCGCCAGCAGCCCAGGAGGCGGGGTTGGCACTGAAGCTTTCTTT.

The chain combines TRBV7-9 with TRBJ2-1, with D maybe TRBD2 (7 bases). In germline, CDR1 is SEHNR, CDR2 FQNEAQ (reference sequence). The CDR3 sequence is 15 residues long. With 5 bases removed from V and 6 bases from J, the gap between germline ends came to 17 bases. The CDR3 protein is CASSQGGVAANEQFF. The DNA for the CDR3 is TGTGCCAGCAGCCAAGGGGGGGTAGCCGCCAATGAGCAGTTCTTC.